The 25 T cell receptor beta chains listed next were all sequenced from one sample in a study of PD-L1 blockade in urothelial cancer. Time point of the sample: pretreatment peripheral blood. The protocol was immunoSEQ multiplex PCR, while the TCRdb copy is restricted to in-frame clones and leaves out a portion. The table shows tens of thousands of clones, with 70% to 90% occurring only once. The source was PBMCs, collected around atezolizumab (anti-PD-L1) treatment. The origin of the receptors is a man in his 70s with urothelial cancer.

This chain connects TRBV5-1 to TRBJ1-4, with 10 bases matching TRBD1. CDR3 length: 14 amino acids. Germline V gene sequence: CDR1 SGHRS, CDR2 YFSETQ. Trimming removed 3 bases from V and 8 bases from J; junction bases left unmatched: 4. In nucleotides, the CDR3 is TGCGCCAGCAGCTCCGGGACAGGGGAGGAAAAACTGTTTTTT. Its protein product is CASSSGTGEEKLFF.

V is TRBV5-1 and J is TRBJ1-1; 9 nucleotides match TRBD1. V was pared by 0 bases and J by 3 bases, with 9 bases of the junction left unmatched. The CDR3 covers 17 residues. The germline gives CDR1 SGHRS, CDR2 YFSETQ. This chain's CDR3 is CASSLEGQGQWDTEAFF. In DNA, the CDR3 is TGCGCCAGCAGCTTGGAGGGACAGGGACAATGGGACACTGAAGCTTTCTTT.

V gene TRBV9 combines with J gene TRBJ1-1; the D is unclear. Germline lookup yields CDR1 SGDLS and CDR2 YYNGEE. Trimming removed 0 bases from V and 6 bases from J, with 9 bases in between. The CDR3 spans 13 residues. CDR3: CASSVGGRAEAFF. The CDR3 DNA is TGTGCCAGCAGCGTAGGAGGGCGCGCTGAAGCTTTCTTT.

This sequence joins TRBV6-5 and TRBJ1-1; D uncertain. Germline CDR1 is MNHEY and CDR2 is SVGAGI. The CDR3 consists of 14 residues. The V end lost 5 bases, the J end lost 1 base, and 11 bases lay between the germline ends. The CDR3: CASSNSLGNTEAFF. CDR3 sequence (DNA): TGTGCCAGCAGTAACAGTTTAGGGAACACTGAAGCTTTCTTT.

The chain uses TRBV5-1 and TRBJ2-5; 10 bases line up with TRBD2. This CDR3 spans 15 amino acids. In germline, CDR1 is SGHRS, CDR2 YFSETQ. V lost 0 bases to trimming and J lost 3 bases; unmatched junction nucleotides: 2. The CDR3 coding sequence is TGCGCCAGCAGCTTGGTAGCGGGAGGAGAAGAGACCCAGTACTTC. Amino acid sequence: CASSLVAGGEETQYF.

This rearrangement joins TRBV10-3 to TRBJ2-1; the match to TRBD1 covers 7 bases. CDR1 is ENHRY and CDR2 is SYGVKD in the germline V gene. This CDR3 has 13 amino acids. The V and J ends lost 3 bases and 8 bases, in that order; junction bases with no gene match: 4. CDR3 nucleotide sequence: TGTGCCATCAGTGAAACAGGGGATGATGAGCAGTTCTTC. It specifies CAISETGDDEQFF.

The gene calls are TRBV30 and TRBJ1-2, with D perhaps TRBD1 (6 bases). Deletions cut 3 bases from V and 6 bases from J, with 14 bases between. The germline CDR1 and CDR2 sequences are GTSNPN and SVGIG (reference sequence). This CDR3 comprises 13 residues. CDR3 loop: CAWSREGVDGYTF. CDR3 sequence (DNA): TGTGCCTGGAGCCGCGAGGGGGTGGATGGCTACACCTTC.

V is TRBV7-3 and J is TRBJ2-3; D call uncertain. Trimming removed 2 bases from V and 6 bases from J, with 15 bases in between. From germline, CDR1 is SGHTA and CDR2 FQGTGA. The CDR3 has 15 amino acids. CDR3 nucleotide sequence: TGTGCCAGCAGCTTATCGAACAGCTTGCAGGATACGCAGTATTTT. This translates into CASSLSNSLQDTQYF. The variable domain in full, with the rest retrieved from reference TRBV7-3 and TRBJ2-3, is GAGVSQTPSNKVTEKGKYVELRCDPISGHTALYWYRQSLGQGPEFLIYFQGTGAADDSGLPNDRFFAVRPEGSVSTLKIQRTERGDSAVYLCASSLSNSLQDTQYFGPGTRLTVL.

The chain links TRBV5-3 to TRBJ2-4, with a possible D match to TRBD1 (6 bases). TRBV5-3 is placed among ORFs of uncertain function. Trimming pared 2 bases from V and 6 bases from J, leaving 12 bases between. The length of the CDR3 is 14 residues. The CDR3, as DNA: TGTGCCAGAAGCTTTACTACAGGGTCAAACATTCAGTACTTC. It specifies CARSFTTGSNIQYF.

This clone has just one count. This sequence joins TRBV4-1 and TRBJ1-4; D remains unclear. Germline V gives CDR1 MGHRA, CDR2 YSYEKL. The length of the CDR3 is 15 residues. Trimming stripped 0 bases from V and 6 bases from J, with 11 bases between. The chain's CDR3 is CASSQDPVGDEKLFF. CDR3 DNA: TGCGCCAGCAGCCAAGATCCTGTGGGAGATGAAAAACTGTTTTTT.

The chain recombines TRBV7-2 with TRBJ1-1; unclear D gene. Germline V CDR1 and CDR2: SGHTA, FQGNSA. The CDR3 extends over 13 amino acids. V lost 1 base and J lost 8, with 11 bases in between. The CDR3 region has the DNA TGTGCCAGCAGCTTAGTAGGAGGTGCCGAAGCTTTCTTT. It translates to CASSLVGGAEAFF.

The V call is TRBV9, the J call TRBJ1-1; possibly TRBD1 for D (6 bases). Germline V gives CDR1 SGDLS, CDR2 YYNGEE. V was trimmed by 4 bases and J by 2 bases, leaving 9 bases between them. The CDR3 totals 13 residues. The CDR3 spells CASSRRGNTEAFF. CDR3 nucleotides: TGTGCCAGCAGCCGCAGGGGTAACACTGAAGCTTTCTTT.

The table lists this clone with a few counts. V usage is TRBV4-3 and J usage is TRBJ1-4, with D tentatively TRBD1 (5 bases). Trimming pared 4 bases from V and 4 bases from J, leaving 13 bases between. This CDR3 is 15 amino acids long. The germline CDR1 and CDR2 sequences are LGHNA and YSLEER. CDR3 sequence (DNA): TGCGCCAGCAGCCCGCGGGACGATATTAATGAAAAACTGTTTTTT. Encoded protein: CASSPRDDINEKLFF.

The chain recombines TRBV30 with TRBJ2-1; D possibly corresponds to TRBD1 (6 bases). The CDR3 runs to 13 residues. V gave up 3 bases and J gave up 4 bases, with 10 bases separating them. CDR1 is GTSNPN, CDR2 SVGIG, per germline (reference sequence). The CDR3: CAWSSDRYNEQFF. As DNA, the CDR3 is TGTGCCTGGAGCTCGGACAGATACAATGAGCAGTTCTTC. The full variable domain, its missing parts supplied by reference TRBV30 and TRBJ2-1, is SQTIHQWPATLVQPVGSPLSLECTVEGTSNPNLYWYRQAAGRGLQLLFYSVGIGQISSEVPQNLSASRPQDRQFILSSKKLLLSDSGFYLCAWSSDRYNEQFFGPGTRLTVL.

This chain joins TRBV28 and TRBJ1-3; 7 positions agree with TRBD1. The CDR3 extends over 16 amino acids. V lost 4 bases, J lost 4 bases, and 10 bases stayed unmatched. Germline assignment: CDR1 MDHEN and CDR2 SYDVKM. The CDR3 DNA reads TGTGCCAGCAGTTCAACAGGGGAAGGGAACGGAAACACCATATATTTT. Residues: CASSSTGEGNGNTIYF.

V and J are TRBV7-8 and TRBJ2-7; TRBD1 matches 9 bases. The germline V gene has CDR1 SGHVS and CDR2 FQNEAQ. CDR3 length equals 13 residues. V shed 5 bases, J shed 3 bases, and the junction held 2 bases outside the gene matches. This chain's CDR3 is CASSVGQGYEQYF. CDR3 bases: TGTGCCAGCAGCGTGGGACAGGGCTACGAGCAGTACTTC.

The chain combines TRBV5-4 with TRBJ2-1; 9 bases fit TRBD2. This CDR3 region has 15 residues. CDR1 and CDR2 (germline): SGHNT, YYREEE (reference sequence). Trimming cost V 4 bases and J 7 bases; bases outside gene matches: 9. The DNA for the CDR3 is TGTGCCAGCAGCCGACCTGGACTAGCGACAAATGAGCAGTTCTTC. Protein product: CASSRPGLATNEQFF.

The genes are TRBV15 and TRBJ1-3; D is uncertain. The CDR3 loop spans 15 amino acids. The V gene's germline CDR1 is LNHNV and CDR2 YYDKDF (reference sequence). Trimming stripped 5 bases from V and 4 bases from J, with 15 bases between. Here the CDR3 DNA reads TGTGCCACCAGCCCGACATCTATACAGGGAAACACCATATATTTT. Residues: CATSPTSIQGNTIYF.

V and J are TRBV6-6 and TRBJ1-2; D perhaps matches TRBD1 (6 bases). The CDR3 contains 16 residues. Per germline, CDR1 MNHNY and CDR2 SVGAGI (reference sequence). Trimming removed 0 bases from V and 5 bases from J, with 16 bases in between. CDR3: CASSYSGQGIGYGYTF. CDR3 coding DNA: TGTGCCAGCAGTTACTCCGGGCAGGGGATCGGGTATGGCTACACCTTC.

CDR3 loop: CASSRDRGNQPQHF. The DNA for the CDR3 is TGTGCCAGCAGCCGGGACAGGGGCAATCAGCCCCAGCATTTT. The chain is built from TRBV5-4 and TRBJ1-5; TRBD1 agrees at 9 bases. This CDR3 comprises 14 residues. The germline gives CDR1 SGHNT, CDR2 YYREEE (reference sequence). The V segment lost 4 bases and the J segment 2 bases; nucleotides outside the gene matches: 1. The whole variable domain, remainder taken from reference TRBV5-4 and TRBJ1-5, is ETGVTQSPTHLIKTRGQQVTLRCSSQSGHNTVSWYQQALGQGPQFIFQYYREEENGRGNFPPRFSGLQFPNYSSELNVNALELDDSALYLCASSRDRGNQPQHFGDGTRLSIL.

The chain joins TRBV14 to TRBJ2-1; 13 nucleotides match TRBD2. There are 19 residues in the CDR3. The junction had 7 bases not matched to a gene; V was cut back by 0 bases and J by 2 bases. CDR1 is SGHDN and CDR2 is FVKESK in the germline V gene. The CDR3 DNA follows: TGTGCCAGCAGCCAAGATCCGGGACTAGCGGGGACCGCCTACAATGAGCAGTTCTTC. Amino acids: CASSQDPGLAGTAYNEQFF.

The genes are TRBV7-2 and TRBJ1-1, with a weak D call TRBD1 (6 bases). The germline V gene has CDR1 SGHTA and CDR2 FQGNSA. There are 14 residues in the CDR3. V gave up 8 bases and J gave up 5 bases, with 18 bases separating them. CDR3 coding DNA: TGTGCCAGCGGCATATCACAGGGAGTAACTGAAGCTTTCTTT. It yields the protein CASGISQGVTEAFF.

This chain uses TRBV5-6 with TRBJ2-1; TRBD2 matches 7 bases. The CDR3 consists of 14 residues. Germline V gene sequence: CDR1 SGHDT, CDR2 YYEEEE. The ends lost 5 bases at V and 1 base at J; junction bases unmatched: 3. The chain's CDR3 is CASRGLGSYNEQFF. The DNA of the CDR3 is TGTGCCAGCAGAGGACTAGGGTCCTACAATGAGCAGTTCTTC.

There are a few counts of this clone. The chain recombines TRBV4-1 with TRBJ1-2; D not certain. The germline V gene encodes CDR1 MGHRA and CDR2 YSYEKL. The CDR3 spans 14 residues. Trimming took off 3 bases at V and 6 bases at J, with 14 bases between the two ends. CDR3 nucleotides: TGCGCCAGCAGCCAGGTCCGGACTTATAATGGCTACACCTTC. Translated: CASSQVRTYNGYTF.

This clone occurred once. The chain recombines TRBV5-1 with TRBJ1-4; D gene ambiguous. The V end was cut by 0 bases, the J end by 6 bases, with 15 bases between. The CDR3 is 16 residues long. Germline CDR1 is SGHRS and CDR2 is YFSETQ. Here the CDR3 DNA reads TGCGCCAGCAGCTTGGACGGTAACGGCGCGGATGAAAAACTGTTTTTT. Translation: CASSLDGNGADEKLFF.